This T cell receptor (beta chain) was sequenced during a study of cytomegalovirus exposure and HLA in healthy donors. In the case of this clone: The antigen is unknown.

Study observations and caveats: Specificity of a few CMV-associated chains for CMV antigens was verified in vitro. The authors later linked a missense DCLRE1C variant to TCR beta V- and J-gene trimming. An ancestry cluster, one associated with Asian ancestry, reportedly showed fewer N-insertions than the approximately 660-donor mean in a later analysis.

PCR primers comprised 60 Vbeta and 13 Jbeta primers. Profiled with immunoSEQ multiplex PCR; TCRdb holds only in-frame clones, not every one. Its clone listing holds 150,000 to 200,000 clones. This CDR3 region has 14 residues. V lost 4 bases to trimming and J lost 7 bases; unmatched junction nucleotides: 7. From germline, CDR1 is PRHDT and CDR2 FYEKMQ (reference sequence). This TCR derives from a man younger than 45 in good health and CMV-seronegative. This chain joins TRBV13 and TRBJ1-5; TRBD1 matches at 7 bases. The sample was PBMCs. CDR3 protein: CASSSYRGGQPQHF. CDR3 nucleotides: TGTGCCAGCAGCTCATACAGGGGTGGGCAGCCCCAGCATTTT.